What follows is one T cell receptor beta chain and its context. The source of the sample is a study of T cell responses to AZD1222 COVID-19 vaccine. Clones were read by immunoSEQ multiplex PCR, and TCRdb kept only the in-frame ones, dropping some. The sample includes roughly 150,000 clones, 80% to 90% of them seen just once. CDR1 KGHDR and CDR2 SFDVKD come from the germline V gene. This CDR3 spans 13 amino acids. With 8 bases removed from V and 8 bases from J, the gap between germline ends came to 15 bases. The sequencing here drew on peripheral blood, taken on day 0 of AZD1222 vaccination. The V call is TRBV24-1, the J call TRBJ2-1; weak D call: TRBD2 (6 bases). The sequence came from an adult in good health. CDR3 DNA sequence: TGTGCCACCACCCCGGGAGCAAACCATGAGCAGTTCTTC. It yields the protein CATTPGANHEQFF.